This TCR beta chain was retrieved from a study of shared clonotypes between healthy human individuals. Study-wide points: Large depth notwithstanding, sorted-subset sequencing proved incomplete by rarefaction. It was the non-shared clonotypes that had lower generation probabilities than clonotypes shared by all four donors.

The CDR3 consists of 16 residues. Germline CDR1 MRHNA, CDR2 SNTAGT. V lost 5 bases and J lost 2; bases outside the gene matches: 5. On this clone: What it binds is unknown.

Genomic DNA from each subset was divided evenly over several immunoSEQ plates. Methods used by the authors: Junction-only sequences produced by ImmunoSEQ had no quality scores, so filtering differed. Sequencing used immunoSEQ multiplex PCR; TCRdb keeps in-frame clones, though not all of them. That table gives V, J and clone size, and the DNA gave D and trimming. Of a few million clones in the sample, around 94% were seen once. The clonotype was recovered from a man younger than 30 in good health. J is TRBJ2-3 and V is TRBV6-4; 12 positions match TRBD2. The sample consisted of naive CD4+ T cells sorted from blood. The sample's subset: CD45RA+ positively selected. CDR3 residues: CASSKASGGATDTQYF. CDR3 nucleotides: TGTGCCAGCAGTAAGGCTAGCGGGGGGGCCACAGATACGCAGTATTTT.